These 26 T cell receptor beta chains were sequenced from one sample in a study of control samples from healthy donors and cancer patients. Some clones are missing from TCRdb's copy, which holds only in-frame ones; the method was immunoSEQ multiplex PCR. This table has around 96,000 clones, 85% to 95% appearing once. Sequences were obtained from blood. Every receptor here comes from a man aged 18 to 30 in good health.

The rearrangement joins TRBV30 to TRBJ1-5; D call uncertain. CDR1 and CDR2 from the germline V gene are GTSNPN and SVGIG (reference sequence). This CDR3 spans 14 amino acids. Trimming stripped 2 bases from V and 0 bases from J, with 8 bases between. CDR3 sequence (DNA): TGTGCCTGGAGTAAGGGTCTTAGCAATCAGCCCCAGCATTTT. Its protein is CAWSKGLSNQPQHF.

The chain recombines TRBV4-3 with TRBJ1-3; D is unclear. CDR3 size: 15 residues. The V gene's germline CDR1 is LGHNA and CDR2 YSLEER. The V end lost 2 bases, the J end lost 4 bases, and 12 bases lay between the germline ends. CDR3 in DNA: TGCGCCAGCAGCCAAAACGGAGGAGCGGGAAACACCATATATTTT. Its protein is CASSQNGGAGNTIYF.

The rearrangement links TRBV5-4 to TRBJ2-7, with TRBD1 identical over 11 bases. In germline, CDR1 is SGHNT, CDR2 YYREEE (reference sequence). V shed 7 bases, J shed 5 bases, and the junction held 14 bases outside the gene matches. The CDR3 sequence is 16 residues long. CDR3 loop: CASATFPGTGGNEQYF. CDR3 nucleotides: TGTGCCAGCGCTACCTTCCCCGGGACAGGGGGAAACGAGCAGTACTTC. The full variable domain, in which reference TRBV5-4 and TRBJ2-7 provide the parts outside the CDR3, is ETGVTQSPTHLIKTRGQQVTLRCSSQSGHNTVSWYQQALGQGPQFIFQYYREEENGRGNFPPRFSGLQFPNYSSELNVNALELDDSALYLCASATFPGTGGNEQYFGPGTRLTVT.

The chain joins TRBV3-1 (or the pseudogene TRBV3-2) to TRBJ2-7; D ambiguous. The germline CDR1 and CDR2 sequences are LGHDT and YNNKEL (reference sequence). There are 12 residues in the CDR3. V lost 3 bases to trimming and J lost 4 bases, with 7 bases between them. CDR3 DNA: TGTGCCAGCAGCCAGAGGAGTTACGAGCAGTACTTC. It specifies CASSQRSYEQYF.

This sequence joins TRBV7-3 and TRBJ2-7; 9 positions agree with TRBD1. Germline loops: CDR1 SGHTA, CDR2 FQGTGA. With 5 bases clipped from V and 6 bases from J, the junction kept 8 bases outside the gene matches. The CDR3 runs 14 residues. In DNA, the CDR3 is TGTGCCAGCAGCCTGACCGGGACAGGGTCCGAGCAGTACTTC. It yields the protein CASSLTGTGSEQYF.

V and J are TRBV6-5 and TRBJ1-4; D might be TRBD1 (5 bases). V gave up 2 bases and J gave up 7 bases, with 11 bases separating them. The CDR3 has 14 amino acids. Germline CDR1 MNHEY, CDR2 SVGAGI. The CDR3 nucleotides read TGTGCCAGCAGTTACGGGGGGGGAAGTGAAAAACTGTTTTTT. The encoded protein is CASSYGGGSEKLFF.

The genes are TRBV6-5 and TRBJ2-3, with D perhaps matching TRBD2 (6 bases). The CDR3 is made up of 16 amino acids. Trimming took 4 bases from V and 2 from J, leaving 16 bases between them. The germline V gene has CDR1 MNHEY and CDR2 SVGAGI. Written as DNA, the CDR3 is TGTGCCAGCAGTTTCGTAGCGGACTCCGTCACAGATACGCAGTATTTT. This sequence encodes CASSFVADSVTDTQYF.

The chain links TRBV6-5 to TRBJ2-7; 11 nucleotides agree with TRBD2. The V segment lost 5 bases and the J segment 3 bases; nucleotides outside the gene matches: 6. This CDR3 has 15 residues. Germline V gene data show CDR1 as MNHEY and CDR2 as SVGAGI. The DNA for the CDR3 is TGTGCCAGCAGTCGGTCTAGCGGGGGGTACTACGAGCAGTACTTC. Protein sequence: CASSRSSGGYYEQYF.

V is TRBV4-2 and J is TRBJ2-3, with D perhaps TRBD2 (7 bases). V gave up 1 base and J gave up 6 bases, with 17 bases separating them. Germline CDR1 is LGHNA and CDR2 is YNFKEQ. The CDR3 extends over 16 amino acids. The CDR3: CASSQAVGGAADTQYF. The CDR3 coding sequence is TGTGCCAGCAGCCAAGCTGTGGGGGGGGCCGCGGATACGCAGTATTTT.

This rearrangement joins TRBV27 to TRBJ1-5; D gene unclear. The CDR3 is made up of 13 amino acids. Trimming removed 3 bases from V and 7 bases from J, with 10 bases in between. CDR1 is MNHEY and CDR2 is SMNVEV in the germline V gene (reference sequence). CDR3 loop: CASSFREGQPQHF. The CDR3 nucleotides are TGTGCCAGCAGTTTCCGGGAGGGACAGCCCCAGCATTTT.

The count of this clone is one. This chain joins TRBV29-1 and TRBJ1-1; D gene uncertain. Per the germline V gene, CDR1 is SQVTM and CDR2 is ANQGSEA. Trimming pared 6 bases from V and 0 bases from J, leaving 11 bases between. The CDR3 loop spans 13 amino acids. CDR3 protein: CSVDIGMNTEAFF. As DNA, the CDR3 is TGCAGCGTGGATATTGGAATGAACACTGAAGCTTTCTTT.

This chain connects TRBV21-1 to TRBJ2-7; the table's D call, TRBD2, has no DNA check behind it. TRBV21-1 is annotated as a pseudogene. This CDR3 has 15 amino acids. CDR3 loop: CASSTPARVIYEQYF. The CDR3 DNA sequence: TGTGCCAGCAGCACCCCGGCGCGGGTAATCTACGAGCAGTACTTC.

The CDR3 loop reads CASSLGQGSNDEQYF. The CDR3 DNA follows: TGCGCCAGCAGCTTGGGACAGGGGAGTAATGACGAGCAGTACTTC. The chain joins TRBV5-1 to TRBJ2-7; 8 bases fit TRBD1. Germline values: CDR1 SGHRS, CDR2 YFSETQ. With 0 bases clipped from V and 5 bases from J, the junction kept 7 bases outside the gene matches. The CDR3 sequence is 15 residues long.

The CDR3 here is CASSFPGLTEAFF. The DNA for the CDR3 is TGTGCCAGCAGCTTCCCGGGGCTCACTGAAGCTTTCTTT. This chain connects TRBV7-9 to TRBJ1-1; D perhaps matches TRBD1 (5 bases). V was trimmed by 3 bases and J by 4 bases, leaving 9 bases between them. Germline CDR1 and CDR2: SEHNR and FQNEAQ (reference sequence). The CDR3 covers 13 residues.

This clone was recorded only once. This chain uses TRBV12-3 or TRBV12-4 with TRBJ1-5; no clear D. V lost 7 bases and J 5 bases, leaving 9 bases between the germline ends. The CDR3 is made up of 12 amino acids. CDR3 bases: TGTGCCAGCAAGGGATCGGATCAGCCCCAGCATTTT. It yields the protein CASKGSDQPQHF.

The rearrangement joins TRBV7-4 to TRBJ1-3; TRBD1 might be the D (5 bases). The germline V gene has CDR1 SGHVT and CDR2 SQSDAQ. Trimming left V 4 bases short and J 1 base short, with 20 bases between. The CDR3 spans 18 residues. CDR3 amino acids: CASSSKRRGFISGNTIYF. DNA of the CDR3: TGTGCCAGCAGCTCAAAACGAAGGGGTTTTATATCTGGAAACACCATATATTTT. Variable domain in full (rest from reference TRBV7-4 and TRBJ1-3): GAGVSQSPRYKVAKRGRDVALRCDSISGHVTLYWYRQTLGQGSEVLTYSQSDAQRDKSGRPSGRFSAERPERSVSTLKIQRTEQGDSAVYLCASSSKRRGFISGNTIYFGEGSWLTVV.

This clone was counted a few times. This chain joins TRBV10-3 and TRBJ1-6; D uncertain. The CDR3 consists of 16 residues. V was clipped by 3 bases and J by 9 bases, with 18 bases between them. Germline CDR1 reads ENHRY; CDR2 reads SYGVKD. This chain's CDR3 is CAISDSDEADFSPLHF. For the CDR3, the DNA is TGTGCCATCAGTGACTCGGACGAGGCCGATTTTTCACCCCTCCACTTT.

This clone was counted a single time. The CDR3 reads CASSPYTDTEAFF. The CDR3, as DNA: TGTGCCAGCAGCCCATACACGGACACTGAAGCTTTCTTT. The gene calls are TRBV6-5 and TRBJ1-1; D remains ambiguous. CDR3 length equals 13 residues. Germline V CDR1 and CDR2: MNHEY, SVGAGI. Between the trimmed V and J ends, which lost 6 bases and 3 bases, there was a span of 11 bases.

The chain uses TRBV7-7 and TRBJ2-2, with D hard to call. This CDR3 has 17 residues. V lost 5 bases and J 2 bases, leaving 18 bases between the germline ends. Germline V gene data show CDR1 as SSHAT and CDR2 as FNYEAQ (reference sequence). DNA for the CDR3: TGTGCCAGCAGCGCTACCCCCTCGGCAGCAAACACCGGGGAGCTGTTTTTT. This encodes CASSATPSAANTGELFF.

This clone occurred once. The chain recombines TRBV2 with TRBJ1-5; D remains unclear. Trimming left V 2 bases short and J 0 bases short, with 14 bases between. CDR3 length equals 17 residues. In germline, CDR1 is SNHLY, CDR2 FYNNEI. Here the CDR3 reads CASSETRRMYSNQPQHF. CDR3 DNA sequence: TGTGCCAGCAGTGAAACTCGACGGATGTATAGCAATCAGCCCCAGCATTTT.

J is TRBJ1-1 and V is TRBV27; D is unresolved. The CDR3 length is 14 residues. From germline, CDR1 is MNHEY and CDR2 SMNVEV (reference sequence). Between the trimmed V and J ends, which lost 8 bases and 1 base, there was a span of 14 bases. CDR3 residues: CASRTLAGNTEAFF. DNA of the CDR3: TGTGCCAGCCGAACCCTTGCAGGGAACACTGAAGCTTTCTTT.

The rearrangement uses TRBV19 and TRBJ1-1, with 9 bases aligning to TRBD1. The germline V gene has CDR1 LNHDA and CDR2 SQIVND (reference sequence). Unmatched junction bases numbered 10, after V lost 8 bases and J lost 0 bases. The CDR3 is 16 residues long. The chain's CDR3 is CASRKGTGRVNTEAFF. Here the CDR3 DNA reads TGTGCCAGTCGAAAAGGGACAGGGAGGGTGAACACTGAAGCTTTCTTT.

The V and J genes are TRBV29-1 and TRBJ1-1; D gene unclear. Germline V lookup: CDR1 SQVTM, CDR2 ANQGSEA. The CDR3 runs 12 residues. Trimming took off 5 bases at V and 0 bases at J, with 7 bases between the two ends. The CDR3 here is CSVFMVNTEAFF. The CDR3 region has the DNA TGCAGCGTTTTTATGGTGAACACTGAAGCTTTCTTT.

The CDR3 bases are TGTGCCAGCAGCAAAATCGGACAGGGAATGCCTGAAGCTTTCTTT. This translates into CASSKIGQGMPEAFF. The rearrangement joins TRBV6-6 to TRBJ1-1; 8 positions agree with TRBD1. The germline V gene encodes CDR1 MNHNY and CDR2 SVGAGI (reference sequence). The CDR3 consists of 15 residues. Germline trimming cut 6 bases from V and 6 bases from J; bases unmatched to any gene: 12.

The chain recombines TRBV6-2 or TRBV6-3 with TRBJ2-5, with D possibly being TRBD1 (5 bases). This CDR3 region has 15 residues. Trimming took 8 bases from V and 1 from J, leaving 17 bases between them. Germline V CDR1 and CDR2: MNHEY, SVGEGT. The CDR3, as DNA: TGTGCCAGCGGCCCCCGTAGGCAGGGCCAAGAGACCCAGTACTTC. It specifies CASGPRRQGQETQYF.

This clone was detected once. The CDR3 sequence is CASKMFRGNEKLFF. CDR3 bases: TGTGCCAGCAAAATGTTCAGGGGGAATGAAAAACTGTTTTTT. The rearrangement joins TRBV6-5 to TRBJ1-4; 7 bases align to TRBD1. CDR1 MNHEY and CDR2 SVGAGI come from the germline V gene. Trimming took 7 bases from V and 5 from J; bases not matched to a gene: 7. The CDR3 runs to 14 residues.